The entry below gives a single T cell receptor beta chain sequence along with its context. This clone was detected only once. Its antigen is unknown. No clone much larger than this one lies a single base away; base qualities are absent. This entry comes from a study of blood T cell repertoires in COVID-19 (dated by TCRdb to about 2020). Concerning the study at large: Samples from collaborators originated in the United States, Italy and Spain and spanned both the acute and convalescent phases of COVID-19. The prospective study material was composed of cDNA or gDNA derived from T cells, B-cell-depleted T cells, or PBMCs. Subjects who had been exposed to COVID-19, were actively infected with it, or had recovered from it provided the deeply sampled blood TCRbeta repertoires that made up the dataset. The repertoires were released in a freely available public database intended as a resource for research on the immune response to SARS-CoV-2. The samples were drawn from the first 160 participants of the ongoing ImmuneRACE study and from under 1,500 subjects provided by 6 global collaborators. A de-identified subject ID, COVID-19 status, age in years and sex were almost always included in the sample metadata. HLA class I and class II types, where available, came from metadata supplied by the sample provider rather than from assay-based typing.

The full study reports these points: How much clinical and demographic metadata was included differed by source and by participant, and the metadata was provided uncurated.

Participants in the prospective study were aged roughly 18 to 89 years, lived in more than 20 United States geographic areas, and enrolled through a virtual design. Cohort assignment in the prospective study relied on participant-reported clinical history from a screening survey and a study questionnaire. Recovered participants in ImmuneRACE Cohort 3 were defined by two consecutive negative NP/OP PCR tests, clearance by a healthcare professional, or resolution of symptoms. Each participant in the prospective study had whole blood, serum and a nasopharyngeal or oropharyngeal swab collected by mobile phlebotomists. Additional blood draws and questionnaires over an approximately two-month period could optionally be provided by prospective study participants. Blood samples from the prospective study were shipped frozen or at room temperature prior to DNA extraction. TCRbeta CDR3 regions were amplified from genomic DNA by means of the immunoSEQ Assay, a bias-controlled multiplex PCR. In the source study's methods: Within the assay, amplification of reference gene primers was used to estimate how many nucleated cells each sample contained. To quantify the absolute abundance of each unique TCRbeta CDR3 rearrangement, sequence reads were collapsed and filtered. For each sample, productive Simpson clonality was calculated by taking the square root of Simpson's diversity index across productive rearrangements. Not all clones reach the TCRdb copy of this immuneACCESS table, which keeps in-frame sequences only. Checked studies attribute under half of the gap to unresolved V genes and leave the rest unexplained. That table is the source of V, J and clone size, and D and trimming were worked out from the DNA. A total of 220,000 or so clones appear in this sample, roughly 88% of them only once. Roughly 2% of the sample comes from the top ten.

The CDR3 spans 18 residues, from the cysteine through the phenylalanine. Only the CDR3 portion is preserved as DNA: 54 bases, with reading frame beginning at the first base. In the germline V gene, CDR1 corresponds to MGHRA and CDR2 to YSYEKL. Germline trimming: 2 bases from V, 5 bases from J; junction bases outside gene matches: 16. The sequencing sample was made of PBMCs or T cells enriched from blood (not recorded which). The chain employs TRBV4-1 and TRBJ2-7; TRBD1 matches 9 bases in the middle. This sequence originates from a woman in her forties or fifties who had recovered from COVID-19. CDR3 loop: CASSQSDMAGTGLNEQYF. The sequenced DNA: TGCGCCAGCAGCCAATCGGATATGGCCGGGACAGGGTTAAACGAGCAGTACTTC.